The 13 T cell receptor beta chains given below trace back to one sample, sequenced in a study of T cell responses to AZD1222 COVID-19 vaccine. The data were produced by immunoSEQ multiplex PCR, yet TCRdb's version contains in-frame clones alone and is incomplete. Of 40,000 or so clones in the sample, approximately 88% are singletons; the top ten hold about 18%. The source was peripheral blood, collected 28 days after the second AZD1222 dose. The receptors were sampled from an adult who received the AZD1222 COVID-19 vaccine.

This chain joins TRBV6-1 and TRBJ2-1, with 11 bases aligning to TRBD1. CDR1 is MNHNS, CDR2 SASEGT, per germline. V gave up 2 bases and J gave up 6 bases; unmatched junction bases: 3. The CDR3 length is 15 residues. Written as DNA, the CDR3 is TGTGCCAGCAGTGAAAGGGGGACAGGGGGCAATGAGCAGTTCTTC. As protein: CASSERGTGGNEQFF.

This chain links TRBV6-5 with TRBJ1-1; TRBD1 might be the D (6 bases). CDR3 size: 14 residues. V dropped 6 bases and J dropped 4 bases, with 15 bases sitting between them. Per germline, CDR1 MNHEY and CDR2 SVGAGI. In DNA, the CDR3 is TGTGCCAGCAGACCGCTTCAGGGGAGCACTGAAGCTTTCTTT. Amino acid sequence: CASRPLQGSTEAFF.

V is TRBV11-3 and J is TRBJ2-5; 9 bases agree with TRBD1. Germline values: CDR1 SGHNT, CDR2 YENEEA. V shed 3 bases and J 5 bases; nucleotides not matched to a gene: 10. This CDR3 has 16 amino acids. CDR3 region: CASSFSGTGSGETQYF. The CDR3 region has the DNA TGTGCCAGCAGCTTCTCCGGGACAGGGTCGGGGGAGACCCAGTACTTC.

V is TRBV9 and J is TRBJ2-7, with 8 bases that match TRBD1. Germline trimming cut 0 bases from V and 3 bases from J; bases unmatched to any gene: 5. The germline V gene has CDR1 SGDLS and CDR2 YYNGEE. The CDR3 covers 15 residues. Here the CDR3 reads CASSVDRTGIYEQYF. CDR3 DNA sequence: TGTGCCAGCAGCGTAGACCGGACAGGGATCTACGAGCAGTACTTC.

The V gene is TRBV15, the J gene TRBJ2-5; 8 nucleotides match TRBD1. The germline V gene encodes CDR1 LNHNV and CDR2 YYDKDF (reference sequence). Losses at the gene ends were 3 bases for V and 3 bases for J; bases not matched to a gene: 6. The CDR3 totals 15 residues. CDR3 sequence (DNA): TGTGCCACCAGCAGGGGGACAGGCCGAGAAGAGACCCAGTACTTC. Protein sequence: CATSRGTGREETQYF.

The chain couples TRBV7-9 to TRBJ1-3; D not resolved. V lost 5 bases and J 4 bases, leaving 15 bases between the germline ends. This CDR3 spans 15 amino acids. Germline-derived CDR1 and CDR2 are SEHNR and FQNEAQ (reference sequence). The CDR3 loop is CASSGVEVVGNTIYF. CDR3 DNA sequence: TGTGCCAGCAGCGGGGTGGAGGTAGTCGGAAACACCATATATTTT.

Here the CDR3 reads CASRPRDRRSYEQYF. In nucleotides, the CDR3 is TGTGCCAGCAGGCCCCGGGACAGGCGGTCCTACGAGCAGTACTTC. The rearrangement uses TRBV6-5 and TRBJ2-7, with 8 bases aligning to TRBD1. The CDR3 extends over 15 amino acids. V lost 6 bases to trimming and J lost 1 base; unmatched junction nucleotides: 8. Germline V CDR1 and CDR2: MNHEY, SVGAGI.

The chain has TRBV5-6 and TRBJ2-5, with D possibly called TRBD1 or TRBD2 (5 bases each). Germline V gene lookup returns CDR1 SGHDT and CDR2 YYEEEE. V was cut by 4 bases and J by 0 bases, with 13 bases left in between. The CDR3 length is 15 residues. The CDR3 DNA follows: TGTGCCAGCAGCGCTCCGGGACCGTACCAAGAGACCCAGTACTTC. Translating it yields CASSAPGPYQETQYF.

This clone was seen just once. The chain recombines TRBV27 with TRBJ2-7; 15 positions agree with TRBD2. CDR3 length: 15 amino acids. The germline gives CDR1 MNHEY, CDR2 SMNVEV (reference sequence). Unmatched junction bases numbered 4, after V lost 5 bases and J lost 5 bases. CDR3 in amino acids: CASSRTSGGVNEQYF. The DNA of the CDR3 is TGTGCCAGCAGTCGGACTAGCGGGGGGGTCAACGAGCAGTACTTC.

The chain uses TRBV14 and TRBJ1-6, with TRBD1 as a possible D gene (6 bases). CDR3 length equals 15 residues. Per the germline V gene, CDR1 is SGHDN and CDR2 is FVKESK. Trimming cost V 0 bases and J 7 bases, with 10 bases left between them. The CDR3 bases are TGTGCCAGCAGCCAAGATTACCAGGGGAATTCACCCCTCCACTTT. Translation gives CASSQDYQGNSPLHF.

This clone was observed a single time. This chain uses TRBV5-1 with TRBJ1-1; D may be TRBD1 (5 bases). The CDR3 is 15 amino acids. Germline V gives CDR1 SGHRS, CDR2 YFSETQ. V lost 4 bases and J 5 bases, leaving 18 bases between the germline ends. The CDR3 DNA reads as TGCGCCAGCAGCGGGGCAGGGACGGGATTTACTGAAGCTTTCTTT. Translating it yields CASSGAGTGFTEAFF.

This clone appeared a few times. The genes are TRBV7-6 and TRBJ1-5; TRBD1 is a possible D gene (6 bases). Per germline, CDR1 SGHVS and CDR2 FNYEAQ. CDR3 length: 15 residues. V was pared by 5 bases and J by 3 bases, with 14 bases between. CDR3 protein: CASSMGHWPNQPQHF. The CDR3 DNA follows: TGTGCCAGCAGCATGGGACACTGGCCCAATCAGCCCCAGCATTTT.

The J gene is TRBJ2-3, the V gene TRBV23-1, with D possibly matching TRBD1 (6 bases). TRBV23-1 counts as an open reading frame of uncertain function. This CDR3 has 16 residues. V lost 4 bases, J lost 1 base, and 15 bases lay in between. The CDR3 DNA follows: TGCGCCAGCAGTCCAACTAGGGCAGGGGGCACAGATACGCAGTATTTT. This codes for CASSPTRAGGTDTQYF.